This TCR beta chain emerged from a study of T cells in Graves' hyperthyroidism and ophthalmopathy. Broader study findings: Most thyroid clonotypes with frequency above 0.001 were detected in blood.

The CDR3 length is 12 residues. The germline gives CDR1 LGHDT, CDR2 YNNKEL (reference sequence). V was trimmed by 0 bases and J by 14 bases, leaving 11 bases between them. This clonotype was observed at least ten times. Its antigen is still unknown. The source material, RNA transcripts, was used to amplify TCR beta CDR3 regions. Using the HTBI primer set, a first-round RT-PCR was run on the TCR CDR3. One entry per CDR3 protein results from TCRdb running MiXCR on the multiplex PCR reads. In the table there are roughly 400,000 distinct CDR3 sequences, 15% to 18% of which are singletons. The study enrolled patients aged 18 to 65 with newly diagnosed hyperthyroidism of under 2 months' duration. An approximately 10 ml volume of fresh peripheral blood provided the PBMCs.

This receptor was taken from a young woman with Graves' hyperthyroidism that later progressed to Graves' ophthalmopathy. The sequenced material came from blood. This chain connects TRBV3-1 to TRBJ2-1; tentative D call: TRBD2 (5 bases). CDR3 residues: CASSQEGRAEFF. CDR3 sequence (DNA): TGTGCCAGCAGCCAAGAAGGTAGAGCGGAGTTCTTC.